This T cell receptor (beta chain) was retrieved from a study of blood T cells in healthy people across ages. Findings and caveats of the study: Among T cells, TCR beta diversity per million cells dropped roughly linearly as age rose.

This clonotype was detected many times. Its antigen remains unknown. A sample-barcoded 5' primer and a J-beta primer mix were used in a second PCR of roughly 7 to 11 cycles. TCRdb re-derived calls from the 5' RACE reads in MiXCR, one entry per CDR3 protein. The sample records 1.5 million to 1.8 million distinct CDR3 sequences, approximately 42% being singletons. Individuals who donated were healthy Caucasians from Russia aged 6 to 90. Donors gave 8.5 to 10 milliliters of peripheral blood apiece. There are 18 residues in the CDR3. J lost 4 bases, V lost 5 bases, and 14 bases had no gene match. The V gene is TRBV12-3 or TRBV12-4, the J gene TRBJ2-3; TRBD2 matches at 11 bases. The clonotype originates from a woman aged 18-30 years in good health. Sequencing input: blood. The CDR3 loop is CASSELAGVPGPPDTQYF. The CDR3 nucleotides read TGTGCCAGCAGTGAACTAGCGGGAGTCCCTGGACCTCCAGATACGCAGTATTTT.